These 32 T cell receptor beta chains originate from one sample sequenced in a study of OX40 agonist ivuxolimab in advanced cancers. Some clones are missing from TCRdb's copy, which holds only in-frame ones; the method was immunoSEQ multiplex PCR. Here the sample spans fewer than 60,000 clones, approximately 91% being singletons. Sample: CD4+ or CD8+ T cells sorted from blood, taken in a trial of the OX40 agonist ivuxolimab. The source of these receptors is an adult with an advanced solid tumor such as melanoma, head and neck, liver or kidney cancer.

In this sample, this clone turned up a few times. The chain employs TRBV28 and TRBJ2-3; TRBD1 agrees at 7 bases. Germline V gene data show CDR1 as MDHEN and CDR2 as SYDVKM. Trimming at V came to 6 bases and at J to 6 bases, leaving 6 bases not matched to a gene. The CDR3 runs 13 residues. CDR3 nucleotides: TGTGCCAGCAGAGAACAGACAGGGGATACGCAGTATTTT. Its translation is CASREQTGDTQYF. The complete variable domain, with remaining parts taken from reference TRBV28 and TRBJ2-3, reads DVKVTQSSRYLVKRTGEKVFLECVQDMDHENMFWYRQDPGLGLRLIYFSYDVKMKEKGDIPEGYSVSREKKERFSLILESASTNQTSMYLCASREQTGDTQYFGPGTRLTVL.

The rearrangement uses TRBV5-6 and TRBJ2-7; 7 bases fit TRBD1. This CDR3 has 15 amino acids. V was pared by 1 base and J by 0 bases, with 4 bases of the junction left unmatched. Looked up from germline, CDR1 is SGHDT and CDR2 is YYEEEE. CDR3 sequence (DNA): TGTGCCAGCAGCTTGATGGACAGGTCCTCCTACGAGCAGTACTTC. Translation gives CASSLMDRSSYEQYF. Variable domain in full (rest from reference TRBV5-6 and TRBJ2-7): DAGVTQSPTHLIKTRGQQVTLRCSPKSGHDTVSWYQQALGQGPQFIFQYYEEEERQRGNFPDRFSGHQFPNYSSELNVNALLLGDSALYLCASSLMDRSSYEQYFGPGTRLTVT.

This chain links TRBV11-2 with TRBJ2-5; D call uncertain. The CDR3 spans 12 residues. V lost 3 bases and J lost 5, with 7 bases in between. Per the germline V gene, CDR1 is SGHAT and CDR2 is FQNNGV. The CDR3 DNA is TGTGCCAGCAGCTTCATCAGGGAGACCCAGTACTTC. It yields the protein CASSFIRETQYF.

CDR3 sequence reads: CASSIGGGQGSPLHF. DNA of the CDR3: TGTGCCAGTAGTATAGGTGGGGGGCAAGGTTCACCCCTCCACTTT. V is TRBV19 and J is TRBJ1-6; a possible D gene is TRBD1 (6 bases). Trimming removed 1 base from V and 9 bases from J, with 13 bases in between. The CDR3 consists of 15 residues. Germline V CDR1 and CDR2: LNHDA, SQIVND (reference sequence).

A single count supports this clone. V gene TRBV9 combines with J gene TRBJ2-5; 8 positions agree with TRBD2. Germline assignment: CDR1 SGDLS and CDR2 YYNGEE. The CDR3 extends over 13 amino acids. V shed 2 bases and J 4 bases; nucleotides not matched to a gene: 1. Written as DNA, the CDR3 is TGTGCCAGCAGCGTCGCGGGAGGAGAGACCCAGTACTTC. This codes for CASSVAGGETQYF.

The J gene is TRBJ1-2, the V gene TRBV6-1; 7 bases match TRBD1. Looked up from germline, CDR1 is MNHNS and CDR2 is SASEGT. The CDR3 extends over 13 amino acids. The J segment lost 2 bases and the V segment lost 8 bases, leaving 5 bases of the junction unmatched. CDR3 region: CASGRGTNYGYTF. The CDR3 DNA is TGTGCCAGCGGCAGGGGGACCAACTATGGCTACACCTTC.

This clone is medium-sized by share. The rearrangement links TRBV6-6 to TRBJ1-5, with 7 bases that match TRBD1. CDR1 MNHNY and CDR2 SVGAGI come from the germline V gene (reference sequence). CDR3 size: 13 residues. Trimming cost V 10 bases and J 7 bases; bases outside gene matches: 10. The CDR3: CANQGDAGQPQHF. The DNA of the CDR3 is TGTGCCAACCAGGGGGACGCGGGCCAGCCCCAGCATTTT.

J is TRBJ2-7 and V is TRBV7-8, with TRBD1 matching 9 bases. Germline values: CDR1 SGHVS, CDR2 FQNEAQ. After removal of 4 bases from V and 3 bases from J, the junction contained 4 bases not matched to a gene. The CDR3 extends over 14 amino acids. This chain's CDR3 is CASSSEGQGYEQYF. The DNA for the CDR3 is TGTGCCAGCAGCTCCGAGGGACAGGGCTACGAGCAGTACTTC.

The chain is built from TRBV2 and TRBJ2-2, with a possible D match to TRBD2 (6 bases). Looked up from germline, CDR1 is SNHLY and CDR2 is FYNNEI. V was shortened by 7 bases and J by 5 bases, with 20 bases between the two germline ends. CDR3 length: 16 residues. The DNA of the CDR3 is TGTGCCAGCACCCCATTGGTGGGCGGAGGGACCGGGGAGCTGTTTTTT. Encoded protein: CASTPLVGGGTGELFF.

The chain links TRBV18 to TRBJ1-4, with D perhaps matching TRBD1 (5 bases). Germline CDR1 is KGHSH and CDR2 is LQKENI. This CDR3 region has 16 residues. V lost 3 bases and J 7 bases, leaving 18 bases between the germline ends. In DNA form, the CDR3 reads TGTGCCAGCTCACCCGGGACCCCAGGGCCGGGTGAAAAACTGTTTTTT. This codes for CASSPGTPGPGEKLFF.

This chain links TRBV2 with TRBJ2-2; 11 bases align to TRBD2. The germline V gene has CDR1 SNHLY and CDR2 FYNNEI. The CDR3 length is 16 residues. Trimming removed 6 bases from V and 4 bases from J; junction bases left unmatched: 7. The CDR3 reads CASRNGLAGRTGELFF. CDR3 bases: TGTGCCAGCAGGAACGGACTAGCGGGCCGCACCGGGGAGCTGTTTTTT.

CDR3 protein: CASSVQGGSSYNEQFF. CDR3 DNA sequence: TGTGCCAGCAGCGTACAGGGCGGGAGCTCCTACAATGAGCAGTTCTTC. The chain links TRBV9 to TRBJ2-1; 7 bases are shared with TRBD2. Germline V CDR1 and CDR2: SGDLS, YYNGEE. V shed 1 base and J 0 bases; nucleotides not matched to a gene: 4. This CDR3 spans 16 amino acids.

The gene calls are TRBV7-3 and TRBJ2-2; no definite D call. Germline-derived CDR1 and CDR2 are SGHTA and FQGTGA. The CDR3 has 13 residues. Trimming shortened V by 0 bases and J by 3 bases, and 2 bases separated the two germline ends. This chain's CDR3 is CASSLTYTGELFF. In DNA, the CDR3 is TGTGCCAGCAGCTTAACTTACACCGGGGAGCTGTTTTTT.

This clone was seen a handful of times. V gene TRBV6-6 combines with J gene TRBJ2-4; 7 bases map to TRBD2. The CDR3 length is 15 residues. Trimming took 2 bases from V and 1 from J; bases not matched to a gene: 2. The germline CDR1 and CDR2 sequences are MNHNY and SVGAGI (reference sequence). The CDR3 is CASSYGGSAKNIQYF. CDR3 nucleotides: TGTGCCAGCAGTTACGGCGGGAGCGCCAAAAACATTCAGTACTTC.

The gene calls are TRBV18 and TRBJ2-6, with D tentatively TRBD2 (5 bases). Germline V CDR1 and CDR2: KGHSH, LQKENI. The V gene lost 4 bases and the J gene lost 4 bases, with 11 bases spanning the gap. The CDR3 is 15 residues long. The DNA of the CDR3 is TGTGCCAGCTCACGGGGAGACCCCGGGGCCAACGTCCTGACTTTC. Its protein is CASSRGDPGANVLTF.

V and J are TRBV2 and TRBJ2-1, with 7 bases identical to TRBD1. V shed 8 bases, J shed 4 bases, and the junction held 8 bases outside the gene matches. CDR1 and CDR2 (germline): SNHLY, FYNNEI. The CDR3 loop spans 14 amino acids. The CDR3 is CASAPGQRYNEQFF. The CDR3, as DNA: TGTGCCAGCGCCCCGGGACAGAGATACAATGAGCAGTTCTTC.

This clone was counted once. The rearrangement uses TRBV11-2 and TRBJ2-1; maybe TRBD2 (5 bases). The V end lost 3 bases, the J end lost 14 bases, and 17 bases lay between the germline ends. The CDR3 is 13 residues long. Looked up from germline, CDR1 is SGHAT and CDR2 is FQNNGV. CDR3 in amino acids: CASSLRAGSKKFF. DNA for the CDR3: TGTGCCAGCAGCTTGAGGGCCGGTAGTAAGAAGTTCTTC. The full variable domain, its missing parts supplied by reference TRBV11-2 and TRBJ2-1, is EAGVAQSPRYKIIEKRQSVAFWCNPISGHATLYWYQQILGQGPKLLIQFQNNGVVDDSQLPKDRFSAERLKGVDSTLKIQPAKLEDSAVYLCASSLRAGSKKFFGPGTRLTVL.

The rearrangement links TRBV13 to TRBJ2-2; D is ambiguous. The germline gives CDR1 PRHDT, CDR2 FYEKMQ (reference sequence). The V end was cut by 3 bases, the J end by 1 base, with 6 bases between. The CDR3 has 14 residues. The CDR3 nucleotides are TGTGCCAGCAGCTTCCCGGGGAACACCGGGGAGCTGTTTTTT. It encodes CASSFPGNTGELFF.

The rearrangement uses TRBV28 and TRBJ1-2, with a weak D call TRBD1 (5 bases). The V end lost 6 bases, the J end lost 0 bases, and 11 bases lay between the germline ends. The CDR3 consists of 14 residues. Germline V gene sequence: CDR1 MDHEN, CDR2 SYDVKM. DNA of the CDR3: TGTGCCAGCAGGGGGGGGACGGCTAACTATGGCTACACCTTC. Its translation: CASRGGTANYGYTF.

The chain couples TRBV11-2 to TRBJ2-1; the D gene could be TRBD1 or TRBD2 (5 bases each). The germline V gene encodes CDR1 SGHAT and CDR2 FQNNGV. The V gene lost 3 bases and the J gene lost 6 bases, with 6 bases spanning the gap. The CDR3 consists of 12 residues. CDR3 loop: CASSFGANEQFF. CDR3 nucleotide sequence: TGTGCCAGCAGCTTCGGGGCCAATGAGCAGTTCTTC.

The chain combines TRBV2 with TRBJ1-2; TRBD1 matches 7 bases. CDR3 length equals 13 residues. Trimming removed 7 bases from V and 5 bases from J; junction bases left unmatched: 7. Germline loops: CDR1 SNHLY, CDR2 FYNNEI. CDR3 in amino acids: CASTPGTVYGYTF. CDR3 in DNA: TGTGCCAGCACCCCCGGGACAGTTTATGGCTACACCTTC.

This chain connects TRBV5-1 to TRBJ1-1, with a possible D match to TRBD1 (6 bases). Germline loops: CDR1 SGHRS, CDR2 YFSETQ. The CDR3 totals 17 residues. V lost 2 bases, J lost 0 bases, and 17 bases lay in between. The CDR3 reads CASSFTGRASLNTEAFF. The CDR3 coding sequence is TGCGCCAGCAGCTTCACAGGGAGGGCGTCCTTGAACACTGAAGCTTTCTTT. The whole variable domain, filled in from reference TRBV5-1 and TRBJ1-1, reads KAGVTQTPRYLIKTRGQQVTLSCSPISGHRSVSWYQQTPGQGLQFLFEYFSETQRNKGNFPGRFSGRQFSNSRSEMNVSTLELGDSALYLCASSFTGRASLNTEAFFGQGTRLTVV.

The CDR3 nucleotides read TGTGCCAGCAACGTACAGGGGGCATCCTACGAGCAGTACTTC. Translated, it gives CASNVQGASYEQYF. The chain has TRBV21-1 and TRBJ2-7; the table's TRBD1 call for D was not verified on the DNA. TRBV21-1 is termed a pseudogene. This CDR3 has 14 amino acids.

V gene TRBV5-1 combines with J gene TRBJ2-5, with a tentative D call TRBD1 (6 bases). The CDR3 spans 12 residues. CDR1 SGHRS and CDR2 YFSETQ come from the germline V gene. V lost 1 base and J 11 bases, leaving 12 bases between the germline ends. The CDR3 protein is CASSLTGKEQYF. The CDR3 bases are TGCGCCAGCAGCTTGACAGGGAAGGAGCAGTACTTC. The complete variable domain, with remaining parts taken from reference TRBV5-1 and TRBJ2-5, reads KAGVTQTPRYLIKTRGQQVTLSCSPISGHRSVSWYQQTPGQGLQFLFEYFSETQRNKGNFPGRFSGRQFSNSRSEMNVSTLELGDSALYLCASSLTGKEQYFGPGTRLLVL.

This chain joins TRBV4-1 and TRBJ2-5; 7 bases align to TRBD1. CDR3 length equals 15 residues. CDR1 and CDR2 (germline): MGHRA, YSYEKL. V shed 2 bases, J shed 5 bases, and the junction held 8 bases outside the gene matches. CDR3 DNA sequence: TGCGCCAGCAGCCAATCCAGAGGGGGCTCGGAGACCCAGTACTTC. This codes for CASSQSRGGSETQYF.

This clone was seen only once. The chain has TRBV4-1 and TRBJ2-2, with TRBD1 matching over 7 bases. The CDR3 loop spans 16 amino acids. The germline V gene has CDR1 MGHRA and CDR2 YSYEKL. The trim removed 4 bases at V and 0 bases at J, leaving 5 bases unmatched. CDR3: CASSPLGTANTGELFF. CDR3 DNA: TGCGCCAGCAGCCCCCTCGGGACAGCGAACACCGGGGAGCTGTTTTTT.

The chain joins TRBV28 to TRBJ2-3, with D possibly matching TRBD1 (5 bases). V was clipped by 5 bases and J by 3 bases, with 12 bases between them. Germline CDR1 MDHEN, CDR2 SYDVKM. The length of the CDR3 is 14 residues. The CDR3 DNA sequence: TGTGCCAGCAGTGGGTGGGGCAGAACAGATACGCAGTATTTT. This sequence encodes CASSGWGRTDTQYF.

Turning to this clone: A read error may account for a junction end that differs from germline. This chain connects TRBV27 to TRBJ1-5, with D tentatively TRBD1 (6 bases). Germline-derived CDR1 and CDR2 are MNHEY and SMNVEV (reference sequence). There are 14 residues in the CDR3. DNA for the CDR3: TGTACCAGCAGTTTATGGTCCCGAGGGGGGCCCCAGCATTTT. Its protein product is CTSSLWSRGGPQHF.

CDR3 region: CASSPLGGAETQYF. The CDR3 nucleotides are TGTGCCAGCTCACCCCTAGGCGGGGCCGAGACCCAGTACTTC. The V gene is TRBV18, the J gene TRBJ2-5; TRBD2 might be the D (6 bases). The CDR3 has 14 residues. Per germline, CDR1 KGHSH and CDR2 LQKENI. Trimming shortened V by 3 bases and J by 5 bases, and 13 bases separated the two germline ends.

This chain links TRBV5-1 with TRBJ2-1; 11 bases align to TRBD2. Looked up from germline, CDR1 is SGHRS and CDR2 is YFSETQ. There are 15 residues in the CDR3. Germline trimming cut 2 bases from V and 5 bases from J; bases unmatched to any gene: 3. The CDR3 is CASSFTSGSHNEQFF. CDR3 DNA: TGCGCCAGCAGCTTCACTAGCGGGAGCCACAATGAGCAGTTCTTC.

This chain joins TRBV5-8 and TRBJ2-6; D gene unclear. V was pared by 4 bases and J by 0 bases, with 8 bases between. Germline CDR1 SGHTS, CDR2 YDEGEE. The CDR3 sequence is 15 residues long. The CDR3 nucleotides read TGTGCCAGCAGCACCATCACCTCTGGGGCCAACGTCCTGACTTTC. This sequence encodes CASSTITSGANVLTF.

This rearrangement joins TRBV5-4 to TRBJ2-3, with D hard to call. CDR1 is SGHNT, CDR2 YYREEE, per germline (reference sequence). CDR3 length: 14 residues. The germline V and J ends were trimmed by 2 bases and 5 bases, with 12 bases remaining between them. The CDR3 nucleotides read TGTGCCAGCAGCTTCGGCCCCTTGGAAGATACGCAGTATTTT. Amino acids: CASSFGPLEDTQYF.